This T cell receptor beta chain was sequenced during a study of CD8+CD57+ T cells in acquired aplastic anemia. The overall study: On average, sorted CD4+ and CD8+ cells gave approximately 3 ug of DNA. Healthy CD8+ samples averaged around 11 million reads.

In its sample, this clonotype was seen once. Its specificity is not known. Given a much more abundant clone one base away, this may be a read error. Germline V CDR1 and CDR2: SGDLS, YYNGEE. This CDR3 has 15 residues. V lost 4 bases, J lost 3 bases, and 16 bases lay in between. Study outcomes and limitations: Some 31 shared CD8+ CDR3s appeared highly expressed within patients' immunodominant clones. Statistical testing detected no significant gap in CD8+ Simpson's diversity between patients and controls.

The template for TCR beta VDJ and CDR3 sequence profiling was genomic DNA. From the reads, TCRdb called clonotypes with MiXCR, one entry per CDR3 protein. The sample comprises about 220,000 distinct CDR3 sequences, around 32% of which are singletons, and more than 0.95% rests with the top ten. The sequenced sample consisted of sorted CD4+, CD8+, or CD8+CD57+ T cells (not recorded which) from PBMCs. The receptor was derived from a human donor in good health, serving as a control. J is TRBJ1-2 and V is TRBV9; D might be TRBD1 (5 bases). This CDR3 reads CASSSLGPWDYGYTF. The CDR3 coding sequence is TGTGCCAGCAGCTCGCTGGGGCCGTGGGACTATGGCTACACCTTC.